This is a list of T cell receptor beta chains from one sample in a study of early T cells in non-severe SARS-CoV-2 infection. One entry per CDR3 protein, called by TCRdb with MiXCR from the 5' RACE reads. This table has tens of thousands of distinct CDR3 sequences, about 5% appearing once. The sequenced material came from whole blood. Receptors originate from an adult who was a healthcare worker with PCR-confirmed SARS-CoV-2 infection or an uninfected control (not recorded which). Both conserved end residues are part of each CDR3. Clone size, where shown, is once, few, many, or a class for clones that have expanded.

TRBV12-3/TRBV12-4 | many | CASSLLMNTEAFF
TRBV7-6 | many | CASSLQGGVTEAFF
TRBV30 | . | CAWSSGLNSPLHF
TRBV29-1 | many | CSVPGQGDEAFF
TRBV4-2 | many | CASSHSTSGVSYEQYF
TRBV3-1 | many | CASSQDPGSAREAFF
TRBV7-3 | many | CASSPRGAQEQYF
TRBV10-3 | many | CAIMGQGLTEAFF
TRBV7-6 | few | CASSLGGGRGDTQYF
TRBV11-2 | many | CASSFNGLWSGYTF
TRBV3-1 | . | CASSHGGVISQETQYF
TRBV20-1 | many | CSAPLGGRYEQYF
TRBV7-2 | many | CASSFQTAGNSPLHF
TRBV29-1 | many | CSVGGRFSDTQYF
TRBV6-6 | many | CASSYSSLEQYF
TRBV10-1 | many | CATKSGLTAGEQFF
TRBV28 | many | CASLSGGSYGYTF
TRBV3-1 | many | CASSQRGNNEKLFF
TRBV10-3 | many | CAIRGDSNQPQHF
TRBV18 | few | CASSLIGVTEAFF
TRBV29-1 | many | CSVEVRDIAQYF
TRBV19 | . | CASSMLARPQETQYF
TRBV7-9 | . | CASSLGPRGEAFF
TRBV7-8 | many | CASSLAGGTGNTIYF
TRBV14 | many | CASSQERITNTGELFF
TRBV7-2 | . | CASSLAGNTGELFF
TRBV15 | medium-sized | CATSRGGGTAYTF
TRBV29-1 | . | CSAELQYGYTF
TRBV4-1 | many | CASSQVPWGYNEQFF
TRBV7-9 | . | CASSSSLRGHEQYF
TRBV19 | many | CASSMSWQVDGSEQFF
TRBV29-1 | many | CSVGKERVFNEQFF
TRBV7-6 | many | CASSIRDVNTEAFF
TRBV11-3 | many | CASSLDRTEQYF
TRBV5-1 | few | CASSSGESSYEQYF
TRBV20-1 | many | CSAPKQVDNEQFF
TRBV11-2 | many | CASSLGLEGTEQFF
TRBV29-1 | many | CSVEDRGGLAQYF
TRBV10-3 | . | CAISETVSGNTIYF
TRBV12-3/TRBV12-4 | many | CASRFPGFLYQPQHF
TRBV19 | many | CASSETGFGDSPLHF
TRBV18 | few | CASSPTSGDTQYF
TRBV6-2/TRBV6-3 | many | CASSHYRTGKNQPQHF